Listed here are 22 T cell receptor beta chains from one sample, sequenced in a study of T-cell reconstitution after alpha-beta-depleted transplantation in children. The library targeted TCRbeta and was prepared with unique molecular identifiers. One entry per CDR3 protein results from TCRdb running MiXCR on the PCR reads. The sample shows around 480,000 distinct CDR3 sequences, over 25% of them seen only once. The sequences come from PBMCs from the stem cell graft donor, collected from the stem cell graft. All receptors derive from a human donor who donated a stem cell graft to a child with aplastic anemia.

This sequence joins TRBV29-1 and TRBJ2-7; 12 nucleotides line up with TRBD1. CDR1 and CDR2 from the germline V gene are SQVTM and ANQGSEA. The CDR3 extends over 14 amino acids. V shed 2 bases, J shed 6 bases, and the junction held 5 bases outside the gene matches. Here the CDR3 DNA reads TGCAGCGTTGAAAATTGGGACAGGGGGCCCGAGCAGTACTTC. It encodes CSVENWDRGPEQYF.

This clonotype has more than one count but fewer than ten. V and J are TRBV3-1 and TRBJ2-7; the D call may be TRBD1 or TRBD2 (5 bases each). Germline V lookup: CDR1 LGHDT, CDR2 YNNKEL (reference sequence). The CDR3 has 17 residues. The V and J ends lost 1 base and 2 bases respectively, with 18 bases between them. The CDR3 here is CASSQVSDGGLTYEQYV. CDR3 nucleotides: TGTGCCAGCAGCCAAGTGTCCGATGGGGGTCTCACCTACGAGCAGTACGTC.

The V gene is TRBV6-2 or TRBV6-3, the J gene TRBJ1-6; 8 nucleotides align to TRBD1. The CDR3 consists of 14 residues. V gave up 6 bases and J gave up 7 bases; unmatched junction bases: 5. Germline values: CDR1 MNHEY, CDR2 SVGEGT. The DNA of the CDR3 is TGTGCCAGCAGGAGGGGACAGGAGAATTCACCCCTCCACTTT. It encodes CASRRGQENSPLHF.

In its sample, this clonotype was seen a few times. The genes are TRBV29-1 and TRBJ2-3; 9 nucleotides agree with TRBD2. There are 15 residues in the CDR3. V was pared by 6 bases and J by 3 bases, with 10 bases of the junction left unmatched. Germline V gene data show CDR1 as SQVTM and CDR2 as ANQGSEA. The CDR3 bases are TGCAGCGTCTCCCCGAGCGGGAGGCTAACAGATACGCAGTATTTT. Translated, it gives CSVSPSGRLTDTQYF.

This CDR3 is CASRVTGDVSTEAFF. The CDR3 DNA sequence: TGTGCCAGCAGGGTTACAGGGGATGTGAGCACTGAAGCTTTCTTT. The chain joins TRBV12-3 or TRBV12-4 to TRBJ1-1, with TRBD1 matching 7 bases. Trimming removed 6 bases from V and 4 bases from J; junction bases left unmatched: 11. The CDR3 is 15 residues long.

The chain is built from TRBV18 and TRBJ1-1; TRBD1 aligns across 7 bases. Trimming at V came to 2 bases and at J to 5 bases, leaving 17 bases not matched to a gene. Germline CDR1 reads KGHSH; CDR2 reads LQKENI. The CDR3 is 18 amino acids. Here the CDR3 DNA reads TGTGCCAGCTCACCAGTCAAGAATCGGGCAGGGGGAATAACTGAAGCTTTCTTT. Its translation: CASSPVKNRAGGITEAFF.

This sequence joins TRBV12-3 or TRBV12-4 and TRBJ2-2; 7 bases are shared with TRBD1. The ends lost 6 bases at V and 5 bases at J; junction bases unmatched: 9. This CDR3 comprises 15 residues. CDR3 nucleotides: TGTGCCAGCAGCTTAACAGGGGCAGGAACCGGGGAGCTGTTTTTT. As protein: CASSLTGAGTGELFF.

The rearrangement uses TRBV28 and TRBJ2-7, with D hard to call. The CDR3 runs 16 residues. V was cut by 2 bases and J by 3 bases, with 17 bases left in between. Germline V gene sequence: CDR1 MDHEN, CDR2 SYDVKM. CDR3 bases: TGTGCCAGCAGTTTAATCTGGGATCCCCTAGGCTACGAGCAGTACTTC. This encodes CASSLIWDPLGYEQYF.

The chain joins TRBV30 to TRBJ1-5; 7 bases align to TRBD1. J lost 7 bases, V lost 2 bases, and 5 bases had no gene match. The length of the CDR3 is 13 residues. Germline V gives CDR1 GTSNPN, CDR2 SVGIG (reference sequence). This CDR3 reads CAWSSGGWQPQHF. For the CDR3, the DNA is TGTGCCTGGAGTTCAGGGGGTTGGCAGCCCCAGCATTTT.

This clonotype has only a few counts. The chain recombines TRBV9 with TRBJ1-1; 9 nucleotides line up with TRBD1. CDR3 length equals 15 residues. With 4 bases clipped from V and 4 bases from J, the junction kept 8 bases outside the gene matches. CDR1 is SGDLS and CDR2 is YYNGEE in the germline V gene. The chain's CDR3 is CASSPTQGAGTEAFF. The CDR3, as DNA: TGTGCCAGCAGCCCTACACAGGGGGCGGGCACTGAAGCTTTCTTT.

This clonotype was counted a few times. CDR3 region: CAISGGGGTYEQYV. The CDR3 DNA follows: TGTGCCATCAGTGGAGGCGGGGGGACCTACGAGCAGTACGTC. The chain has TRBV10-3 and TRBJ2-7; 8 bases are a match to TRBD2. V was pared by 4 bases and J by 2 bases, with 4 bases of the junction left unmatched. The germline CDR1 and CDR2 sequences are ENHRY and SYGVKD. The CDR3 consists of 14 residues.

This clonotype turned up a few times. The chain uses TRBV7-2 and TRBJ2-7, with no clear D. Trimming stripped 6 bases from V and 0 bases from J, with 9 bases between. From germline, CDR1 is SGHTA and CDR2 FQGNSA. The CDR3 extends over 13 amino acids. The CDR3 loop reads CASRAQSSYEQYV. The CDR3 coding sequence is TGTGCCAGCAGAGCACAGAGCTCCTACGAGCAGTACGTC.

The rearrangement uses TRBV7-3 and TRBJ2-1; weak D call: TRBD2 (6 bases). This CDR3 has 16 residues. Germline V lookup: CDR1 SGHTA, CDR2 FQGTGA. V was shortened by 2 bases and J by 7 bases, with 18 bases between the two germline ends. The CDR3 loop reads CASSLGTAGSRNEQFF. CDR3 bases: TGTGCCAGCAGCTTAGGTACCGCCGGGAGTCGGAATGAGCAGTTCTTC. Looking up the rest from reference TRBV7-3 and TRBJ2-1 gives the full variable domain: GAGVSQTPSNKVTEKGKYVELRCDPISGHTALYWYRQSLGQGPEFLIYFQGTGAADDSGLPNDRFFAVRPEGSVSTLKIQRTERGDSAVYLCASSLGTAGSRNEQFFGPGTRLTVL.

This clonotype was detected many times. This chain uses TRBV9 with TRBJ2-1, with 8 bases aligning to TRBD2. CDR3 length equals 15 residues. V dropped 0 bases and J dropped 8; count of bases not matched to a gene: 7. CDR1 is SGDLS, CDR2 YYNGEE, per germline. As DNA, the CDR3 is TGTGCCAGCAGCGTAGCGGGAGGGCTCGGGCATGAGCAGTTCTTC. Translating it yields CASSVAGGLGHEQFF.

The chain has TRBV20-1 and TRBJ1-2, with D unresolved. CDR3 length: 11 residues. Germline lookup yields CDR1 DFQATT and CDR2 SNEGSKA (reference sequence). Trimming stripped 8 bases from V and 2 bases from J, with 9 bases between. CDR3 nucleotides: TGCAGTCCTACGCCAAACTATGGCTACACCTTC. Protein: CSPTPNYGYTF.

Only a few counts were recorded for this clonotype. This chain links TRBV5-4 with TRBJ1-2; maybe TRBD1 (5 bases). In germline, CDR1 is SGHNT, CDR2 YYREEE (reference sequence). The CDR3 loop spans 14 amino acids. The V end was cut by 0 bases, the J end by 4 bases, with 10 bases between. This CDR3 is CASSLVGTPYGYTF. CDR3 DNA sequence: TGTGCCAGCAGCTTGGTGGGGACTCCCTATGGCTACACCTTC.

In its sample, this clonotype was seen a few times. The V gene is TRBV28, the J gene TRBJ1-2, with D perhaps matching TRBD1 (5 bases). Germline CDR1 reads MDHEN; CDR2 reads SYDVKM. With 5 bases removed from V and 2 bases from J, the gap between germline ends came to 9 bases. This CDR3 comprises 13 residues. CDR3: CASSPNRNYGYTF. The CDR3, as DNA: TGTGCCAGCAGTCCCAACAGGAACTATGGCTACACCTTC.

This chain links TRBV6-2 or TRBV6-3 with TRBJ2-1; D is perhaps TRBD2 (5 bases). V was pared by 5 bases and J by 7 bases, with 18 bases between. The CDR3 length is 15 residues. Germline assignment: CDR1 MNHEY and CDR2 SVGEGT. The CDR3 DNA sequence: TGTGCCAGCAGTCAGAGGACTGCCCCCTGGAATGAGCAGTTCTTC. Amino acid sequence: CASSQRTAPWNEQFF.

The CDR3 sequence: CASSPLYGGRNYGYTF. The CDR3 DNA reads as TGTGCCAGCAGTCCCCTTTATGGAGGGCGCAACTATGGCTACACCTTC. V is TRBV12-3 or TRBV12-4 and J is TRBJ1-2; unclear D gene. V shed 5 bases and J shed 2 bases, with 18 bases lying between them. The CDR3 sequence is 16 residues long.

The genes are TRBV12-3 or TRBV12-4 and TRBJ2-1, with 12 bases lining up with TRBD2. V gave up 6 bases and J gave up 5 bases; unmatched junction bases: 8. CDR3 size: 16 residues. In DNA form, the CDR3 reads TGTGCCAGCAGCACCACAGGACTAGCGGGACACAATGAGCAGTTCTTC. It is translated as CASSTTGLAGHNEQFF.

Here the CDR3 reads CSARDYLILTKPNEQFF. The CDR3 coding sequence is TGCAGTGCTAGAGATTATCTCATCTTGACTAAACCCAATGAGCAGTTCTTC. This chain links TRBV20-1 with TRBJ2-1, with a weak D call TRBD2 (5 bases). Germline assignment: CDR1 DFQATT and CDR2 SNEGSKA (reference sequence). The CDR3 has 17 amino acids. With 0 bases removed from V and 6 bases from J, the gap between germline ends came to 21 bases.

CDR3 nucleotides: TGCGCCAGCAGCCAAGCATCAAAAGAGACCCAGTACTTC. Its protein product is CASSQASKETQYF. The rearrangement joins TRBV4-3 to TRBJ2-5, with D hard to call. The germline V gene encodes CDR1 LGHNA and CDR2 YSLEER. The ends were cut back, 1 base at V and 3 bases at J, with 6 bases in the middle. This CDR3 has 13 amino acids.